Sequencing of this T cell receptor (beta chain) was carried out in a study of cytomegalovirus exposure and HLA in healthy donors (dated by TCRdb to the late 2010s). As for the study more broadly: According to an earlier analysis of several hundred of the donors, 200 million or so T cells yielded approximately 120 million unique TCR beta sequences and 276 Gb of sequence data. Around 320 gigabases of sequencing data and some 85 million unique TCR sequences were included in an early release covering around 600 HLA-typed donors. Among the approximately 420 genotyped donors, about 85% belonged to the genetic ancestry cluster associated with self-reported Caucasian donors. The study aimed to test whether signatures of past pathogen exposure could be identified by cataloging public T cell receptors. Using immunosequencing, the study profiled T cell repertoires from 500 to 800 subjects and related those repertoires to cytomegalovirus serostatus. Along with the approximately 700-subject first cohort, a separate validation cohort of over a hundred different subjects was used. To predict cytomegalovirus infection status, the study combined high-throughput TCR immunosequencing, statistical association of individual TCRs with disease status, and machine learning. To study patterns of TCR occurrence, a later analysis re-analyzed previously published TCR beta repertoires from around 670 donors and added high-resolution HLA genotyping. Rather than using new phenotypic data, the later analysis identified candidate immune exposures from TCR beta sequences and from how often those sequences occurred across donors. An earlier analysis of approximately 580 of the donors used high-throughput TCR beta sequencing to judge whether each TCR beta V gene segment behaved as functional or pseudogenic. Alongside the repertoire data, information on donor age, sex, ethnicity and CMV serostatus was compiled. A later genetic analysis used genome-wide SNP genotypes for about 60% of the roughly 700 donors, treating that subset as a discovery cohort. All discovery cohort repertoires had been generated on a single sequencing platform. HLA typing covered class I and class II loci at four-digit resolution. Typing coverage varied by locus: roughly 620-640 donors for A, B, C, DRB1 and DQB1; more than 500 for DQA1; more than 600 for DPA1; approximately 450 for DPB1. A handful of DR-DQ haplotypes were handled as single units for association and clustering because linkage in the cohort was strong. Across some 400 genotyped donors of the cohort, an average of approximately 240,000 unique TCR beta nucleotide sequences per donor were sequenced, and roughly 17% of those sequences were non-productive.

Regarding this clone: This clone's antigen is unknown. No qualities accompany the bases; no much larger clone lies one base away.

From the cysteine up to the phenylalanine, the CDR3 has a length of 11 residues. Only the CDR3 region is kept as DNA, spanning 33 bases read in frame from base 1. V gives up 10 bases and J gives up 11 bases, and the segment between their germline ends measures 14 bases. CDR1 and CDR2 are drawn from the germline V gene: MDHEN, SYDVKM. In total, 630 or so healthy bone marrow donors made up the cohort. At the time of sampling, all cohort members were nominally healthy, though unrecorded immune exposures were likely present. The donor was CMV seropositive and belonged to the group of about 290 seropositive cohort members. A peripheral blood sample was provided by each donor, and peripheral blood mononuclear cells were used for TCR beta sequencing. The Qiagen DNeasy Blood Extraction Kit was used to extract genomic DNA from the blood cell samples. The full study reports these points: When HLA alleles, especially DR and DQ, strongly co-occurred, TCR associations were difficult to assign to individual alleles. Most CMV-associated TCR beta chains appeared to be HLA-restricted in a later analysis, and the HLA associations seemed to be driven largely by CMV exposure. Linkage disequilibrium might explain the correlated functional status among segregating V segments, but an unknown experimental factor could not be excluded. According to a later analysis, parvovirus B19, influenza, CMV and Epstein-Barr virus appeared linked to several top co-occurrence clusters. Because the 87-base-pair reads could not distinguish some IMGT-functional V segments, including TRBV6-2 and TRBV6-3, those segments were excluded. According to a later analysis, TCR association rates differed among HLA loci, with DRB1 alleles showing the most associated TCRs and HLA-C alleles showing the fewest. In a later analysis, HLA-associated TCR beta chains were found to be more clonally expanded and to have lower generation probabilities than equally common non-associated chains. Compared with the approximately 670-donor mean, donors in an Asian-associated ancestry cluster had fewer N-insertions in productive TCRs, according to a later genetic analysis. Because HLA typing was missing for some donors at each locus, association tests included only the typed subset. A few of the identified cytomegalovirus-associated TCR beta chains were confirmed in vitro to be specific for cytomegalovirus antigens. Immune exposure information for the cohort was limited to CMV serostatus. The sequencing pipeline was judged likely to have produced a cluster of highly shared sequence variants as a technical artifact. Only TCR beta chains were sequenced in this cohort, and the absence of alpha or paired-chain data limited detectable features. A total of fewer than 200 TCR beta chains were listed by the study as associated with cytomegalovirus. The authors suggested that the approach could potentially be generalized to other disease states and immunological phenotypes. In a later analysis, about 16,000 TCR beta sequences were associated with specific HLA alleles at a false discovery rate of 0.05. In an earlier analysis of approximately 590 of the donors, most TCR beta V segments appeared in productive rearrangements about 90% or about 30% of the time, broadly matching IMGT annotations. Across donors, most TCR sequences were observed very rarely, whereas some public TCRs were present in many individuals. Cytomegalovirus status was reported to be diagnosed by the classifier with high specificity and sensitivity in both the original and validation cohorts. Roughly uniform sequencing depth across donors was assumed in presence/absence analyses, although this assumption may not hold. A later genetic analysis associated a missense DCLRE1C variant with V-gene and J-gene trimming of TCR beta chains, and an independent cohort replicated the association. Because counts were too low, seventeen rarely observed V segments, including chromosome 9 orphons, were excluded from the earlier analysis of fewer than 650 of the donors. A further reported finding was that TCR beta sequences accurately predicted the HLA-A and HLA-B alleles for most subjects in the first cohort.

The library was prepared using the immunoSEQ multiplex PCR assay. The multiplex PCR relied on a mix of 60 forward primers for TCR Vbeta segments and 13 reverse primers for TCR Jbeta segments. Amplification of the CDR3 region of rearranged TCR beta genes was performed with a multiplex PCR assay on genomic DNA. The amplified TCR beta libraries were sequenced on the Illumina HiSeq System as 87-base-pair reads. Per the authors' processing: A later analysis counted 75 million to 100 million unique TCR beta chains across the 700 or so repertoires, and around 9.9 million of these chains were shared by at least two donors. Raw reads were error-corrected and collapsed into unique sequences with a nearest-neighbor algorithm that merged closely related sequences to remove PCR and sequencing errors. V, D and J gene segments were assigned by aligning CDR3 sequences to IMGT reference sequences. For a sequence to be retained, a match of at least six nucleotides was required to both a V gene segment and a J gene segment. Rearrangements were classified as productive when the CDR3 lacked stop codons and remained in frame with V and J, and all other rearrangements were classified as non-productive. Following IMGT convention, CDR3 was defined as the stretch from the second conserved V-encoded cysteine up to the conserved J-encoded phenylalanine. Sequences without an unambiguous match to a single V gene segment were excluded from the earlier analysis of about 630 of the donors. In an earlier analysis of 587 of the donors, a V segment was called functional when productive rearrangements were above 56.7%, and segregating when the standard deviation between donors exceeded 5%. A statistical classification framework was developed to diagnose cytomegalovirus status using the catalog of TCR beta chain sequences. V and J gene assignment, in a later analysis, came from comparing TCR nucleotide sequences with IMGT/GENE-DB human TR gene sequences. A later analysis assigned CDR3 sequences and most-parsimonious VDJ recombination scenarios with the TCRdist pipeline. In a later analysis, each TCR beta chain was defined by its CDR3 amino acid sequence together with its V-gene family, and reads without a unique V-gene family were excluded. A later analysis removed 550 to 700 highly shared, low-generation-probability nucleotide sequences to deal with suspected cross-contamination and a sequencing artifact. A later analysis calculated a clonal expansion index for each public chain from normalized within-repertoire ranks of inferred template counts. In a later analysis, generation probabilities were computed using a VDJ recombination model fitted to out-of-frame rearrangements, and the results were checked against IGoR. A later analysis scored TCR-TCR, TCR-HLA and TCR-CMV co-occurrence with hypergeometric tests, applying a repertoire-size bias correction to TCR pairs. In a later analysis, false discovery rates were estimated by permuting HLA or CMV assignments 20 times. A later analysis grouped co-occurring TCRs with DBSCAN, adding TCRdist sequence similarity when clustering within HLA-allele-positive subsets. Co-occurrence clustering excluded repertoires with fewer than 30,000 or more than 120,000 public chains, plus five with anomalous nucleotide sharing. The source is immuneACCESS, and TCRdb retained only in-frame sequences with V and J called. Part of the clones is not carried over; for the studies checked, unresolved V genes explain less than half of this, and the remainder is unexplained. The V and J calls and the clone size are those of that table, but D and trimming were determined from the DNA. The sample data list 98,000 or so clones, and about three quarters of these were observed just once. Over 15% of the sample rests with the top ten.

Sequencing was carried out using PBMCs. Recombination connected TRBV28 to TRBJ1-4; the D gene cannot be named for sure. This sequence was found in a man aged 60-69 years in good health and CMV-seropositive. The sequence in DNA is TGTGCCACGACCGACAACTCGAAACTGTTTTTT. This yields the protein CATTDNSKLFF.